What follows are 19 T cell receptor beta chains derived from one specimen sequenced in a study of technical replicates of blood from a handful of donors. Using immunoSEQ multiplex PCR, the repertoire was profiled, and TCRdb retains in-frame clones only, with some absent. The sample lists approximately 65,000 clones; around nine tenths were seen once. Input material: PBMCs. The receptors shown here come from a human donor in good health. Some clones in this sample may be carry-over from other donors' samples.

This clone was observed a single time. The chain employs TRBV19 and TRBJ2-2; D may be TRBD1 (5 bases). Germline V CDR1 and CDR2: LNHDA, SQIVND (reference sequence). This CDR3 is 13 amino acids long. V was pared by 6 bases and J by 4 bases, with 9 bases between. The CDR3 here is CASSDRTTGELFF. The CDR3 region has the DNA TGTGCCAGTAGCGACAGAACCACCGGGGAGCTGTTTTTT.

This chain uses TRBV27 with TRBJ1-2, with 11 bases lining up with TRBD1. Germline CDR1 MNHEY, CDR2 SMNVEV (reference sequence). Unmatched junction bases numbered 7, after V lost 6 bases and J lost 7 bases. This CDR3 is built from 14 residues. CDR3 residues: CASRSGTGGRGYTF. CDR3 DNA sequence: TGTGCCAGCAGATCCGGGACAGGGGGTCGTGGCTACACCTTC.

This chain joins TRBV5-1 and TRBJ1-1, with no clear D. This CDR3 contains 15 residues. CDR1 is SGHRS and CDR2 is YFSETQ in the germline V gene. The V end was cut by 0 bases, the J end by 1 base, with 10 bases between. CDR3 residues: CASSLAGDPNTEAFF. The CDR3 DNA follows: TGCGCCAGCAGCTTGGCAGGTGATCCGAACACTGAAGCTTTCTTT.

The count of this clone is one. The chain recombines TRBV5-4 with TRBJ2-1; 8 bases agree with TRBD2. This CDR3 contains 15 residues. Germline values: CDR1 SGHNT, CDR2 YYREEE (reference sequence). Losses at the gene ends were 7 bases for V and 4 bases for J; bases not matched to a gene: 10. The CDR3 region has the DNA TGTGCCAGCGCGTCCCGGCGGGGGGCTTACAATGAGCAGTTCTTC. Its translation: CASASRRGAYNEQFF.

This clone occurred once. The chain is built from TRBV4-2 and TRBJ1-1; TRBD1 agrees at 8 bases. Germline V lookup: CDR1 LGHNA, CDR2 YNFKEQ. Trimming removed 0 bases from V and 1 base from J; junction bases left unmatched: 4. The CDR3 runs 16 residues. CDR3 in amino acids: CASSQDFGTGNTEAFF. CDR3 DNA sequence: TGTGCCAGCAGCCAAGATTTTGGGACAGGGAACACTGAAGCTTTCTTT.

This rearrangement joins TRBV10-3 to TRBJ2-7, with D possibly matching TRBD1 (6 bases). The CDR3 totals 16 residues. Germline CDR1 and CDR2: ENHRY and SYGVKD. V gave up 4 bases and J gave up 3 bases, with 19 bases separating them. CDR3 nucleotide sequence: TGTGCCATCAGTGGGTCGTGGGCAGGGGAAATCTACGAGCAGTACTTC. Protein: CAISGSWAGEIYEQYF.

CDR3 coding DNA: TGTGCCAGCAGCTTGGCGTCGACAGGGGGGTATGGCTACACCTTC. Amino acid sequence: CASSLASTGGYGYTF. The gene calls are TRBV5-5 and TRBJ1-2; the match to TRBD1 covers 9 bases. The CDR3 loop spans 15 amino acids. CDR1 SGHKS and CDR2 YYEKEE come from the germline V gene (reference sequence). Trimming removed 0 bases from V and 5 bases from J; junction bases left unmatched: 5.

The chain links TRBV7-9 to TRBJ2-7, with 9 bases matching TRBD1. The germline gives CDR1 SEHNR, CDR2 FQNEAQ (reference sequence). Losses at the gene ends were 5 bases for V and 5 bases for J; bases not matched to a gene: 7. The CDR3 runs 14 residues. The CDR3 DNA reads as TGTGCCAGCAGCCCCCGGGACAGGGTTGACGAGCAGTACTTC. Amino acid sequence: CASSPRDRVDEQYF.

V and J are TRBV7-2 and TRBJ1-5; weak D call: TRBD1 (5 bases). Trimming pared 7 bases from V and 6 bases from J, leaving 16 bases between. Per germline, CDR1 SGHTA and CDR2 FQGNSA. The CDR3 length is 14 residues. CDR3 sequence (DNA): TGTGCCAGCACGCGGACAAACACGGGTCAGCCCCAGCATTTT. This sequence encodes CASTRTNTGQPQHF.

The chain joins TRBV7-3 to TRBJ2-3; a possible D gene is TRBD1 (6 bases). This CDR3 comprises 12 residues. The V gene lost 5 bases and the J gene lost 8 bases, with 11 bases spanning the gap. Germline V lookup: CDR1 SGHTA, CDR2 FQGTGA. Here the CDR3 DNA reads TGTGCCAGCAGCCCCCCCAGGGGTACGCAGTATTTT. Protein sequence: CASSPPRGTQYF.

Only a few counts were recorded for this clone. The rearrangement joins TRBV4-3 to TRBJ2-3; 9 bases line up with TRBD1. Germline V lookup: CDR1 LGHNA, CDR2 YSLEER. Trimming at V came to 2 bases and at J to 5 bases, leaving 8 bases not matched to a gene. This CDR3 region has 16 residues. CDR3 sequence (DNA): TGCGCCAGCAGCCAACTAAGGGACAGGGACGGAGATACGCAGTATTTT. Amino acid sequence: CASSQLRDRDGDTQYF.

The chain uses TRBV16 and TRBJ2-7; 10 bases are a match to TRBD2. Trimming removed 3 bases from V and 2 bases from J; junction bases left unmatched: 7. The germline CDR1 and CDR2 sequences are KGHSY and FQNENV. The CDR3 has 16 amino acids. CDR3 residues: CASSHAGLAETYEQYF. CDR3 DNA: TGTGCCAGCAGCCACGCCGGACTAGCGGAGACCTACGAGCAGTACTTC.

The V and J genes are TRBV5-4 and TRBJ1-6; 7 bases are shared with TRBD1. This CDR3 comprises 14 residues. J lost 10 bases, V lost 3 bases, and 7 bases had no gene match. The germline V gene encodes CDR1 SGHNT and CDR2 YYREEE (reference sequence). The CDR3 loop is CASSSDRETSPLHF. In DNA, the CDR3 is TGTGCCAGCAGCTCCGACAGGGAAACCTCACCCCTCCACTTT.

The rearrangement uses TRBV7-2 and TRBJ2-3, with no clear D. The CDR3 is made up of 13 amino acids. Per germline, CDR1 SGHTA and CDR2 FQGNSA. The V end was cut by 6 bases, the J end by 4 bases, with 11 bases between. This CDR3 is CASSPRVADTQYF. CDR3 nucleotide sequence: TGTGCCAGCAGTCCCCGGGTGGCAGATACGCAGTATTTT.

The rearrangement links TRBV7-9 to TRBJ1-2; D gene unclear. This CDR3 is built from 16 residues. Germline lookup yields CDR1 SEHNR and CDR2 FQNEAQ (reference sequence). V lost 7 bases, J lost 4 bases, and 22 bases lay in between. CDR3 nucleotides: TGTGCCAGCACCCTGGTCTTGCGGATGGTAGGCTATGGCTACACCTTC. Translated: CASTLVLRMVGYGYTF.

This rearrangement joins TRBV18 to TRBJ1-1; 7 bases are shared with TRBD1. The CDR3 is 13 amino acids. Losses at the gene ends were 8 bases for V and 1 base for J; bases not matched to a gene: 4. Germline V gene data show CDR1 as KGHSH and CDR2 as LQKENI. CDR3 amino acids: CASRQGRNTEAFF. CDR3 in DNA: TGTGCCAGCCGACAGGGCAGGAACACTGAAGCTTTCTTT.

CDR3 sequence: CASSLTGRYEQYF. CDR3 nucleotides: TGTGCCAGCAGCTTGACAGGGCGGTACGAGCAGTACTTC. V gene TRBV5-6 combines with J gene TRBJ2-7; a possible D gene is TRBD1 (6 bases). The ends were cut back, 1 base at V and 4 bases at J, with 9 bases in the middle. The germline gives CDR1 SGHDT, CDR2 YYEEEE. The CDR3 totals 13 residues.

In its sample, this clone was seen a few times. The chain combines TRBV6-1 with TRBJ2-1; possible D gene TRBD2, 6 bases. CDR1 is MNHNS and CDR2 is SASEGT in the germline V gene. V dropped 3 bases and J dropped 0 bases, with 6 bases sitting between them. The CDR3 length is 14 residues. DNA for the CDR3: TGTGCCAGCAGTGAGACTAGCTCCTACAATGAGCAGTTCTTC. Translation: CASSETSSYNEQFF.

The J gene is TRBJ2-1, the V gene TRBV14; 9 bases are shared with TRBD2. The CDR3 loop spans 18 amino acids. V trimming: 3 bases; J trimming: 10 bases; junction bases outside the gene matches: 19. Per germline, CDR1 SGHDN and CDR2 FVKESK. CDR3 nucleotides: TGTGCCAGCAGCCAGGATACTAGCGGGTGGGTGACCCCCCGAGAGCAGTTCTTC. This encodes CASSQDTSGWVTPREQFF.